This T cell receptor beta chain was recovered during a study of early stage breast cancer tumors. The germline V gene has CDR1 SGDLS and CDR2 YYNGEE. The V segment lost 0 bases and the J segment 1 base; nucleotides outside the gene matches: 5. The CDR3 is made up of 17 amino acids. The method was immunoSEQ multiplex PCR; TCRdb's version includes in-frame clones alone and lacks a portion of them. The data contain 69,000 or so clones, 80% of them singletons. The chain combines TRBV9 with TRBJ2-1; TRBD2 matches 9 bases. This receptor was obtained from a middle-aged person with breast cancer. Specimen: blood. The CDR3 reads CASSVVALAGSYNEQFF. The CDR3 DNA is TGTGCCAGCAGCGTAGTTGCCCTAGCGGGATCCTACAATGAGCAGTTCTTC.